The 32 T cell receptor beta chains in this list originate from one sample, sequenced in a study of T cell changes during pregnancy in multiple sclerosis. The protocol was immunoSEQ multiplex PCR, while the TCRdb copy is restricted to in-frame clones and leaves out a portion. The data contain about 44,000 clones, just under 95% of them singletons. The sequencing here drew on CD4+ T cells from peripheral blood mononuclear cells, taken in the first trimester of pregnancy. The receptors were gathered from a female donor with multiple sclerosis, enrolled in a pregnancy study.

This chain uses TRBV30 with TRBJ1-1; D perhaps matches TRBD1 (6 bases). The CDR3 is 12 residues long. Germline CDR1 is GTSNPN and CDR2 is SVGIG (reference sequence). Trimming pared 5 bases from V and 1 base from J, leaving 8 bases between. The CDR3 sequence is CAWGQPNTEAFF. The CDR3 nucleotides are TGTGCCTGGGGACAGCCGAACACTGAAGCTTTCTTT.

The J gene is TRBJ2-2, the V gene TRBV19; no firm D call. The CDR3 has 11 residues. Germline lookup yields CDR1 LNHDA and CDR2 SQIVND (reference sequence). V was shortened by 7 bases and J by 7 bases, with 7 bases between the two germline ends. CDR3 bases: TGTGCCAGTACCACCTACGGGGAGCTGTTTTTT. Protein: CASTTYGELFF.

V and J are TRBV5-1 and TRBJ1-3; D remains ambiguous. CDR1 is SGHRS and CDR2 is YFSETQ in the germline V gene. Trimming removed 0 bases from V and 15 bases from J, with 19 bases in between. The CDR3 sequence is 14 residues long. CDR3 sequence reads: CASSLVEETASKYF. DNA for the CDR3: TGCGCCAGCAGCTTGGTTGAGGAGACGGCCTCCAAATATTTT.

The chain carries TRBV6-4 and TRBJ2-6, with D uncertain. This CDR3 is 18 amino acids long. Germline V gene lookup returns CDR1 MRHNA and CDR2 SNTAGT. V gave up 8 bases and J gave up 6 bases, with 26 bases separating them. CDR3 sequence: CASAPGEWHSDEANVLTF. In DNA form, the CDR3 reads TGTGCCAGCGCCCCGGGTGAGTGGCACTCTGATGAGGCCAACGTCCTGACTTTC.

V is TRBV14 and J is TRBJ2-3; no clear D. V was clipped by 1 base and J by 6 bases, with 5 bases between them. The germline V gene has CDR1 SGHDN and CDR2 FVKESK. This CDR3 has 12 amino acids. CDR3 sequence: CASSQVSDTQYF. CDR3 coding DNA: TGTGCCAGCAGCCAAGTGTCGGATACGCAGTATTTT. The variable domain in full, with the rest retrieved from reference TRBV14 and TRBJ2-3, is EAGVTQFPSHSVIEKGQTVTLRCDPISGHDNLYWYRRVMGKEIKFLLHFVKESKQDESGMPNNRFLAERTGGTYSTLKVQPAELEDSGVYFCASSQVSDTQYFGPGTRLTVL.

The gene calls are TRBV11-2 and TRBJ2-7; TRBD1 aligns across 9 bases. The V segment lost 5 bases and the J segment 7 bases; nucleotides outside the gene matches: 12. Germline loops: CDR1 SGHAT, CDR2 FQNNGV. The CDR3 length is 15 residues. This CDR3 reads CASSPPGTGLGEQYF. CDR3 bases: TGTGCCAGCAGCCCACCCGGGACAGGGCTCGGGGAGCAGTACTTC.

The chain links TRBV6-6 to TRBJ2-7; 7 nucleotides agree with TRBD1. Trimming took 7 bases from V and 3 from J; bases not matched to a gene: 12. CDR1 is MNHNY and CDR2 is SVGAGI in the germline V gene (reference sequence). The CDR3 covers 15 residues. The CDR3 is CASTRPSTGIYEQYF. CDR3 sequence (DNA): TGTGCCAGCACCCGCCCATCGACAGGGATCTACGAGCAGTACTTC.

The chain has TRBV5-1 and TRBJ2-3, with 7 bases that match TRBD2. Germline lookup yields CDR1 SGHRS and CDR2 YFSETQ. The CDR3 runs 16 residues. The V segment lost 0 bases and the J segment 1 base; nucleotides outside the gene matches: 5. CDR3 sequence: CASSLVGAGGTDTQYF. Written as DNA, the CDR3 is TGCGCCAGCAGCTTGGTAGGGGCGGGAGGCACAGATACGCAGTATTTT.

V and J are TRBV15 and TRBJ1-4; a weak D match, TRBD1 (5 bases). Germline V lookup: CDR1 LNHNV, CDR2 YYDKDF (reference sequence). V gave up 0 bases and J gave up 6 bases, with 11 bases separating them. The CDR3 totals 15 residues. CDR3 DNA: TGTGCCACCAGCAGAGAAGCAGGGCTTGATGAAAAACTGTTTTTT. The encoded protein is CATSREAGLDEKLFF.

This chain links TRBV2 with TRBJ2-3; TRBD2 matches at 12 bases. The CDR3 loop spans 16 amino acids. The germline gives CDR1 SNHLY, CDR2 FYNNEI. The J segment lost 0 bases and the V segment lost 6 bases, leaving 4 bases of the junction unmatched. The CDR3 DNA reads as TGTGCCAGCAGGAAACTAGCGGGAGGCAGCACAGATACGCAGTATTTT. This encodes CASRKLAGGSTDTQYF.

This rearrangement joins TRBV27 to TRBJ2-3, with 15 bases identical to TRBD2. The V gene's germline CDR1 is MNHEY and CDR2 SMNVEV (reference sequence). J was trimmed by 3 bases and V by 5 bases; bases with no gene match: 12. The CDR3 consists of 19 residues. CDR3 DNA sequence: TGTGCCAGCAGTCATTTGGACAGGGGACTAGCGGGAGGAACAGATACGCAGTATTTT. This codes for CASSHLDRGLAGGTDTQYF.

V and J are TRBV28 and TRBJ2-7; 7 nucleotides match TRBD1. Per germline, CDR1 MDHEN and CDR2 SYDVKM. The CDR3 consists of 10 residues. The V segment lost 9 bases and the J segment 6 bases; nucleotides outside the gene matches: 2. The CDR3 protein is CASSGGEQYF. The CDR3 coding sequence is TGTGCCAGTTCAGGGGGCGAGCAGTACTTC.

The chain joins TRBV4-1 to TRBJ2-1; tentative D call: TRBD1 (5 bases). V dropped 3 bases and J dropped 5 bases, with 20 bases sitting between them. This CDR3 spans 17 amino acids. Germline-derived CDR1 and CDR2 are MGHRA and YSYEKL. As DNA, the CDR3 is TGCGCCAGCAGCCAGTTGGATTTGTTACCAGGGAACAATGAGCAGTTCTTC. Residues: CASSQLDLLPGNNEQFF.

The chain couples TRBV15 to TRBJ2-5, with D unclear. The CDR3 is made up of 15 amino acids. The germline V gene encodes CDR1 LNHNV and CDR2 YYDKDF (reference sequence). Trimming pared 0 bases from V and 0 bases from J, leaving 8 bases between. CDR3 coding DNA: TGTGCCACCAGCAGAGATGGCCTGTACCAAGAGACCCAGTACTTC. It translates to CATSRDGLYQETQYF. Drawing the rest from reference TRBV15 and TRBJ2-5, the complete variable domain is DAMVIQNPRYQVTQFGKPVTLSCSQTLNHNVMYWYQQKSSQAPKLLFHYYDKDFNNEADTPDNFQSRRPNTSFCFLDIRSPGLGDTAMYLCATSRDGLYQETQYFGPGTRLLVL.

The rearrangement joins TRBV7-2 to TRBJ2-1; TRBD2 might be the D (5 bases). The germline V gene encodes CDR1 SGHTA and CDR2 FQGNSA. The CDR3 covers 15 residues. Between the trimmed V and J ends, which lost 2 bases and 4 bases, there was a span of 12 bases. CDR3 coding DNA: TGTGCCAGCAGCTTATACGGGATCGATTACAATGAGCAGTTCTTC. This gives the protein CASSLYGIDYNEQFF.

This chain links TRBV7-8 with TRBJ1-5; 7 bases map to TRBD1. Germline CDR1 reads SGHVS; CDR2 reads FQNEAQ. The J segment lost 8 bases and the V segment lost 0 bases, leaving 4 bases of the junction unmatched. This CDR3 is built from 14 residues. The DNA for the CDR3 is TGTGCCAGCAGCTTAGCAGTAGGGGGCAAGCCCCAGCATTTT. The encoded protein is CASSLAVGGKPQHF.

The V call is TRBV7-8, the J call TRBJ2-7, with 12 positions matching TRBD2. Germline V gives CDR1 SGHVS, CDR2 FQNEAQ. The CDR3 covers 16 residues. V was pared by 5 bases and J by 4 bases, with 9 bases of the junction left unmatched. In DNA form, the CDR3 reads TGTGCCAGCAGCCATTACGAGACTAGCGGGAGTTACGAGCAGTACTTC. Amino acid sequence: CASSHYETSGSYEQYF.

This chain connects TRBV13 to TRBJ2-7; TRBD1 aligns across 7 bases. This CDR3 spans 14 amino acids. V trimming: 0 bases; J trimming: 2 bases; junction bases outside the gene matches: 1. Germline-derived CDR1 and CDR2 are PRHDT and FYEKMQ (reference sequence). This CDR3 is CASSLGGTAYEQYF. In DNA, the CDR3 is TGTGCCAGCAGCTTAGGGGGGACAGCCTACGAGCAGTACTTC. The complete variable domain, with remaining parts taken from reference TRBV13 and TRBJ2-7, reads AAGVIQSPRHLIKEKRETATLKCYPIPRHDTVYWYQQGPGQDPQFLISFYEKMQSDKGSIPDRFSAQQFSDYHSELNMSSLELGDSALYFCASSLGGTAYEQYFGPGTRLTVT.

A remark on this clone: The sample has other DNA sequences that encode this CDR3 too. The chain links TRBV6-5 to TRBJ2-3, with D perhaps TRBD1 (6 bases). V was cut by 5 bases and J by 0 bases, with 9 bases left in between. Germline V lookup: CDR1 MNHEY, CDR2 SVGAGI. This CDR3 is 14 amino acids long. The CDR3: CASSRTGSTDTQYF. CDR3 coding DNA: TGTGCCAGCAGTAGAACAGGGAGCACAGATACGCAGTATTTT.

The chain couples TRBV30 to TRBJ2-5, with 11 bases aligning to TRBD2. V gave up 3 bases and J gave up 2 bases; unmatched junction bases: 5. Germline assignment: CDR1 GTSNPN and CDR2 SVGIG (reference sequence). The CDR3 has 15 residues. This chain's CDR3 is CAWRFGTSGQETQYF. In DNA, the CDR3 is TGTGCCTGGAGATTCGGGACTAGCGGACAAGAGACCCAGTACTTC.

The chain links TRBV5-1 to TRBJ2-7; TRBD1 aligns across 9 bases. CDR1 and CDR2 from the germline V gene are SGHRS and YFSETQ. Unmatched junction bases numbered 3, after V lost 1 base and J lost 1 base. This CDR3 region has 15 residues. CDR3 residues: CASSLSGTGSYEQYF. CDR3 bases: TGCGCCAGCAGCTTGTCCGGGACAGGGTCCTACGAGCAGTACTTC.

CDR3 bases: TGTGCCATCAGCTATATAGCGGGCAGCCACAATGAGCAGTTCTTC. This codes for CAISYIAGSHNEQFF. This chain joins TRBV10-3 and TRBJ2-1, with 7 positions matching TRBD2. The CDR3 totals 15 residues. Germline V gene sequence: CDR1 ENHRY, CDR2 SYGVKD. J gave up 5 bases and V 6 bases, and 10 bases lay outside the gene matches.

This rearrangement joins TRBV7-3 to TRBJ2-3; 8 bases line up with TRBD2. Germline V gene data show CDR1 as SGHTA and CDR2 as FQGTGA. V gave up 5 bases and J gave up 6 bases; unmatched junction bases: 16. There are 17 residues in the CDR3. The CDR3 DNA is TGTGCCAGCAGCCTATCAACCCCGGGAGGGTTAGCGGATACGCAGTATTTT. Translating gives CASSLSTPGGLADTQYF.

The V gene is TRBV6-1, the J gene TRBJ2-7, with 8 nucleotides matching TRBD2. With 7 bases clipped from V and 4 bases from J, the junction kept 12 bases outside the gene matches. CDR1 is MNHNS, CDR2 SASEGT, per germline. CDR3 length equals 15 residues. This chain's CDR3 is CASNLGAGDGYEQYF. CDR3 nucleotide sequence: TGTGCCAGCAACCTAGGAGCGGGAGACGGTTACGAGCAGTACTTC.

Written as DNA, the CDR3 is TGTGCCATCAGTAGGGACACTACAGATACGCAGTATTTT. This sequence encodes CAISRDTTDTQYF. This chain connects TRBV10-3 to TRBJ2-3; D perhaps matches TRBD1 (6 bases). Germline V gene sequence: CDR1 ENHRY, CDR2 SYGVKD. V gave up 5 bases and J gave up 3 bases, with 9 bases separating them. The CDR3 is 13 amino acids.

The chain's CDR3 is CASSQGSYEQYF. The DNA for the CDR3 is TGTGCCAGCAGTCAGGGAAGCTACGAGCAGTACTTC. The chain couples TRBV28 to TRBJ2-7; D is perhaps TRBD1 (5 bases). Trimming shortened V by 5 bases and J by 3 bases, and 8 bases separated the two germline ends. The CDR3 length is 12 residues. Germline values: CDR1 MDHEN, CDR2 SYDVKM.

The genes are TRBV10-3 and TRBJ1-1; 9 bases match TRBD1. V dropped 11 bases and J dropped 0; count of bases not matched to a gene: 7. There are 14 residues in the CDR3. The V gene's germline CDR1 is ENHRY and CDR2 SYGVKD. The CDR3 DNA reads as TGTGCCGCCTGGGACAGGGCCATGAACACTGAAGCTTTCTTT. It translates to CAAWDRAMNTEAFF.

This sequence joins TRBV5-4 and TRBJ2-5, with 12 positions matching TRBD2. This CDR3 contains 15 residues. Germline CDR1 reads SGHNT; CDR2 reads YYREEE (reference sequence). Trimming at V came to 3 bases and at J to 1 base, leaving 1 base not matched to a gene. The CDR3 DNA reads TGTGCCAGCAGCTCTAGCGGGAGGGTCCAAGAGACCCAGTACTTC. As protein: CASSSSGRVQETQYF.

CDR3 protein: CASSFQGPNEKLFF. CDR3 DNA: TGTGCCAGCAGTTTTCAGGGCCCCAATGAAAAACTGTTTTTT. The genes are TRBV28 and TRBJ1-4; TRBD1 is a possible D gene (5 bases). V lost 3 bases and J lost 5, with 10 bases in between. The germline V gene encodes CDR1 MDHEN and CDR2 SYDVKM. CDR3 length equals 14 residues.

The chain links TRBV28 to TRBJ2-5, with 7 bases that match TRBD1. Germline lookup yields CDR1 MDHEN and CDR2 SYDVKM. There are 15 residues in the CDR3. V lost 7 bases and J lost 9; bases outside the gene matches: 17. The CDR3 reads CASTQIQGTSSAQYF. DNA of the CDR3: TGTGCCAGCACCCAAATACAGGGGACCTCGTCGGCCCAGTACTTC. Combining the CDR3 with reference TRBV28 and TRBJ2-5 gives the whole variable domain DVKVTQSSRYLVKRTGEKVFLECVQDMDHENMFWYRQDPGLGLRLIYFSYDVKMKEKGDIPEGYSVSREKKERFSLILESASTNQTSMYLCASTQIQGTSSAQYFGPGTRLLVL.

The CDR3, as DNA: TGCGCCAGCAGCTTGACCCGGACAGCTTCTGGGGAGCAGTACTTC. This codes for CASSLTRTASGEQYF. This chain connects TRBV5-1 to TRBJ2-7, with D possibly matching TRBD1 (6 bases). CDR1 is SGHRS, CDR2 YFSETQ, per germline. V gave up 1 base and J gave up 7 bases, with 18 bases separating them. The CDR3 totals 15 residues.

The chain carries TRBV5-6 and TRBJ2-1, with 10 nucleotides matching TRBD1. Germline lookup yields CDR1 SGHDT and CDR2 YYEEEE. Trimming cost V 4 bases and J 4 bases; bases outside gene matches: 5. The length of the CDR3 is 15 residues. CDR3 amino acids: CASSPPGQGYNEQFF. DNA for the CDR3: TGTGCCAGCAGCCCTCCGGGACAGGGGTACAATGAGCAGTTCTTC.